Listed below are T cell receptor beta chains from one sample, sequenced in a study of blood T cell repertoires in COVID-19. Sequenced by immunoSEQ multiplex PCR; TCRdb stores in-frame clones only, minus some. The sample shows more than 200,000 clones, around 84% of them seen only once. Sequenced material: peripheral blood. The receptors derive from a man in his 60s with acute or convalescent COVID-19. Both conserved end residues are part of each CDR3. The D gene is left open where the match is weak. Only some rows state a clone size, as once, few, many or a class for expanded clones.

TRBJ1-5	TRBV19	.	.	CASSLGGARGNQPQHF	TGTGCCAGTAGCCTAGGGGGGGCCAGGGGCAATCAGCCCCAGCATTTT
TRBJ1-1	TRBV11-2	few	.	CASSAPDRDTEAFF	TGTGCCAGCAGCGCCCCGGACAGAGACACTGAAGCTTTCTTT
TRBJ1-5	TRBV4-2	.	.	CASSQQAESQPQHF	TGTGCCAGCAGCCAACAGGCAGAAAGTCAGCCCCAGCATTTT
TRBJ2-3	TRBV27	.	.	CASSSLAGSADPPYF	TGTGCCAGCAGTTCCCTTGCGGGTAGCGCCGATCCCCCCTATTTT
TRBJ2-2	TRBV5-1	.	TRBD2	CASSPGLGSGELFF	TGCGCCAGCAGCCCGGGACTAGGGAGCGGGGAGCTGTTTTTT
TRBJ2-3	TRBV5-1	.	.	CASSTWTALGADTQYF	TGCGCCAGCAGCACCTGGACAGCCCTGGGTGCAGATACGCAGTATTTT
TRBJ1-2	TRBV5-1	.	.	CASSLALYGYTF	TGCGCCAGCAGCTTGGCCCTCTATGGCTACACCTTC
TRBJ2-4	TRBV28	few	TRBD2	CASSLSGVAKNIQYF	TGTGCCAGCAGTTTAAGCGGGGTGGCCAAAAACATTCAGTACTTC
TRBJ1-5	TRBV27	.	TRBD1	CASRAGTGQDNQPQHF	TGTGCCAGCAGGGCCGGGACAGGGCAGGACAATCAGCCCCAGCATTTT
TRBJ2-1	TRBV29-1	.	.	CSVAQTRYNEQFF	TGCAGCGTCGCCCAAACTAGATACAATGAGCAGTTCTTC
TRBJ2-3	TRBV10-3	.	.	CAIRASDADTQYF	TGTGCCATCAGGGCTAGCGACGCAGATACGCAGTATTTT
TRBJ2-5	TRBV5-4	few	TRBD2	CASSLVGLEETQYF	TGTGCCAGCAGCTTAGTGGGACTAGAGGAGACCCAGTACTTC
TRBJ1-6	TRBV11-2	.	TRBD1	CASTFSRQGASPLHF	TGTGCCAGCACCTTTTCTCGACAGGGAGCCTCACCCCTCCACTTT
TRBJ1-6	TRBV28	.	.	CASRGSSPLHF	TGTGCCAGCAGGGGGAGTTCACCCCTCCACTTT
TRBJ2-3	TRBV29-1	.	TRBD1	CSVRGQVDRATDTQYF	TGCAGCGTTAGAGGGCAGGTCGACAGGGCCACAGATACGCAGTATTTT
TRBJ2-5	TRBV5-1	.	.	CASSLVGYRVGETQYF	TGCGCCAGCAGCTTGGTAGGGTACAGGGTGGGAGAGACCCAGTACTTC
TRBJ2-2	TRBV18	.	.	CASSPRTKRPTGELFF	TGTGCCAGCTCACCTAGGACAAAAAGGCCGACCGGGGAGCTGTTTTTT
TRBJ2-1	TRBV5-4	few	.	CASSNSGGAYNEQFF	TGTGCCAGCAGCAATAGCGGCGGGGCCTACAATGAGCAGTTCTTC
TRBJ2-3	TRBV6-2/TRBV6-3	.	TRBD2	CASSLFSGTITDTQYF	TGTGCCAGCAGTCTCTTCTCCGGGACTATCACAGATACGCAGTATTTT
TRBJ2-5	TRBV28	few	.	CASSWRRGGETQYF	TGTGCCAGTAGTTGGCGGAGGGGCGGAGAGACCCAGTACTTC
TRBJ2-3	TRBV7-2	.	TRBD2	CASSLTAGTSPIRTQYF	TGTGCCAGCAGCTTAACGGCCGGGACTAGCCCCATCCGTACGCAGTATTTT
TRBJ2-6	TRBV7-6	.	.	CASSFETVSGANVLTF	TGTGCCAGCAGCTTCGAGACAGTCTCTGGGGCCAACGTCCTGACTTTC
TRBJ1-5	TRBV7-8	.	.	CASSLARGPRSNQPQHF	TGTGCCAGCAGCTTAGCGCGGGGCCCTCGGAGCAATCAGCCCCAGCATTTT
TRBJ2-2	TRBV5-1	.	.	CASSGQTNTGELFF	TGCGCCAGCAGCGGCCAGACTAACACCGGGGAGCTGTTTTTT
TRBJ2-7	TRBV19	once	.	CASTGSRGGYEQYF	TGTGCCAGTACCGGAAGTCGAGGTGGATACGAGCAGTACTTC
TRBJ2-1	TRBV18	.	.	CASSPFSQENEQFF	TGTGCCAGCTCACCTTTTTCACAGGAGAATGAGCAGTTCTTC
TRBJ2-3	TRBV5-5	.	TRBD2	CASSLGTSGSDTQYF	TGTGCCAGCAGCCTCGGGACTAGCGGCTCAGATACGCAGTATTTT
TRBJ2-3	TRBV10-3	.	.	CAIRLDSSGGDTQYF	TGTGCCATCAGGCTGGACTCCTCAGGAGGAGATACGCAGTATTTT
TRBJ1-1	TRBV4-1	.	TRBD1	CASSPSERAGGINTEAFF	TGCGCCAGCAGCCCTTCCGAGAGGGCAGGGGGTATAAACACTGAAGCTTTCTTT
TRBJ2-7	TRBV28	.	.	CASTQLTGTHEQYF	TGTGCCAGCACCCAACTCACAGGGACCCACGAGCAGTACTTC
TRBJ2-2	TRBV18	.	.	CASSPPRGTNTGELFF	TGTGCCAGCTCACCACCCCGCGGGACGAACACCGGGGAGCTGTTTTTT
TRBJ1-1	TRBV5-4	.	.	CASSLAGSRNTEAFF	TGTGCCAGCAGCCTCGCCGGGTCTCGGAACACTGAAGCTTTCTTT
TRBJ2-1	TRBV7-9	few	TRBD1	CASSLDTGGDEQFF	TGTGCCAGCAGCCTAGACACAGGGGGCGATGAGCAGTTCTTC
TRBJ2-1	TRBV5-1	.	.	CASSLVQYNEQFF	TGCGCCAGCAGCTTGGTTCAGTACAATGAGCAGTTCTTC
TRBJ1-2	TRBV5-6	.	.	CASGIRARYGYTF	TGTGCCAGCGGAATCAGGGCGCGCTATGGCTACACCTTC
TRBJ1-2	TRBV5-1	.	.	CASSPAPGNPNYGYTF	TGCGCCAGCAGCCCCGCCCCAGGTAATCCTAACTATGGCTACACCTTC
TRBJ2-7	TRBV21-1	.	.	CASSKGRQGEDYEQYF	TGTGCCAGCAGCAAAGGGAGACAGGGCGAAGACTACGAGCAGTACTTC
TRBJ2-5	TRBV29-1	once	.	CSVDFGSGETQYF	TGCAGCGTTGATTTTGGTTCAGGAGAGACCCAGTACTTC
TRBJ2-3	TRBV29-1	.	TRBD2	CSARLAGLDTQYF	TGCAGCGCCCGACTAGCGGGGCTAGATACGCAGTATTTT
TRBJ2-7	TRBV12-3/TRBV12-4	.	.	CASTGSSYEQYF	TGTGCCAGTACAGGGAGCTCCTACGAGCAGTACTTC
TRBJ1-6	TRBV10-3	.	.	CAISNSHQGTNSPLHF	TGTGCCATCAGCAACTCGCATCAGGGGACAAATTCACCCCTCCACTTT
TRBJ1-5	TRBV6-6	once	TRBD1	CASSYSTRGANQPQHF	TGTGCCAGCAGTTACTCGACCAGGGGGGCCAATCAGCCCCAGCATTTT
TRBJ2-7	TRBV14	.	.	CASSQSRVEQYF	TGTGCCAGCAGCCAATCACGGGTAGAGCAGTACTTC
TRBJ2-4	TRBV5-8	.	TRBD2	CASSPGLAGGRAKNIQYF	TGTGCCAGCAGCCCGGGACTAGCGGGGGGCCGGGCCAAAAACATTCAGTACTTC
TRBJ2-3	TRBV5-1	.	TRBD1	CASSLRQGSTDTQYF	TGCGCCAGCAGCCTGAGACAGGGGAGCACAGATACGCAGTATTTT
TRBJ2-7	TRBV14	.	TRBD2	CASSRFGRGGTYEQYF	TGTGCCAGCAGCCGTTTCGGTCGGGGGGGGACCTACGAGCAGTACTTC
TRBJ2-7	TRBV5-1	few	TRBD1	CASSLGTGAYEQYF	TGCGCCAGCAGCTTGGGAACAGGGGCCTACGAGCAGTACTTC
TRBJ2-6	TRBV19	.	TRBD1	CASVGLTGSGANVLTF	TGTGCCAGTGTAGGATTGACAGGGTCCGGGGCCAACGTCCTGACTTTC
TRBJ1-2	TRBV5-8	.	.	CASSLTGMANYGYTF	TGTGCCAGCAGCCTAACAGGGATGGCTAACTATGGCTACACCTTC
TRBJ2-1	TRBV4-1	.	.	CASSQVRDISYNEQFF	TGCGCCAGCAGCCAAGTCCGGGACATCTCCTACAATGAGCAGTTCTTC
TRBJ1-1	TRBV11-2	.	TRBD1	CASSLGAGGNTEAFF	TGTGCCAGCAGCTTAGGTGCAGGGGGGAACACTGAAGCTTTCTTT
TRBJ2-5	TRBV6-6	.	.	CASSITLEYGRETQYF	TGTGCCAGCAGTATTACGTTAGAATATGGGAGAGAGACCCAGTACTTC